A single sample is the source of the 4 T cell receptor beta chains below, sequenced in a study of beta chain features in type 1 diabetes. Whole-study results and caveats: For Type 1 diabetes patients, all four CD4+ subsets carried TCRB CDR3s that were moderately but significantly shorter.

No cognate antigen is known for these TCRs. The sequenced template was cDNA made from the entire isolated RNA. Clones were sequenced by immunoSEQ multiplex PCR, and TCRdb holds only the in-frame ones, with some missing. The sample shows hundreds of thousands of clones, over 14% of them seen only once. Sequenced material: naive CD4+ T cells from blood. The receptor set was obtained from a man aged 18 to 30 with type 1 diabetes.

The table lists this clone with a few counts. This sequence joins TRBV15 and TRBJ2-5, with TRBD1 identical over 9 bases. Per the germline V gene, CDR1 is LNHNV and CDR2 is YYDKDF (reference sequence). The CDR3 contains 15 residues. Germline trimming cut 5 bases from V and 5 bases from J; bases unmatched to any gene: 9. The CDR3 nucleotides read TGTGCCACCAGCTCGCAGACAGGGGGTTGGGAGACCCAGTACTTC. It specifies CATSSQTGGWETQYF.

About this clone: The same CDR3 arises from other DNA sequences in this sample as well. The chain combines TRBV30 with TRBJ2-7; D is unresolved. CDR3 length equals 12 residues. The V and J ends lost 0 bases and 6 bases respectively, with 9 bases between them. Per germline, CDR1 GTSNPN and CDR2 SVGIG (reference sequence). CDR3 sequence: CAWSVSVSEQYF. CDR3 DNA: TGTGCCTGGAGTGTATCGGTAAGCGAGCAGTACTTC.

This clone was picked up a small number of times. V is TRBV7-8 and J is TRBJ2-7; TRBD1 might be the D (6 bases). Per germline, CDR1 SGHVS and CDR2 FQNEAQ. The CDR3 totals 16 residues. Trimming cost V 2 bases and J 0 bases, with 14 bases left between them. Written as DNA, the CDR3 is TGTGCCAGCAGCTTACCCTATGCAGGGGACTCCTACGAGCAGTACTTC. As protein: CASSLPYAGDSYEQYF.

The CDR3 coding sequence is TGCGCCAGCAGCTACCCGGCTAGAGGAGCGGGAGGAAGGGAGCAGTACTTC. Translated: CASSYPARGAGGREQYF. This rearrangement joins TRBV5-1 to TRBJ2-7; 9 bases match TRBD2. This CDR3 spans 17 amino acids. V was clipped by 3 bases and J by 7 bases; unmatched bases: 17. Germline V CDR1 and CDR2: SGHRS, YFSETQ.